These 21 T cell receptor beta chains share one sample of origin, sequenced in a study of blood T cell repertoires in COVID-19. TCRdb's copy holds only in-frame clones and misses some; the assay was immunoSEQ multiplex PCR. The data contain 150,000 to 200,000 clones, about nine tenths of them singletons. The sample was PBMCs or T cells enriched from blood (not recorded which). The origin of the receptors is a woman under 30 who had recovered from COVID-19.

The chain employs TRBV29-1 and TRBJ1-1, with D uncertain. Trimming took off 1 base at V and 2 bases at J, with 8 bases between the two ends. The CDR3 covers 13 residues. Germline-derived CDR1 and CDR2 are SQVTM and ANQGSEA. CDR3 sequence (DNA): TGCAGCGTTGAAGTTGGGAGAAACACTGAAGCTTTCTTT. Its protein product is CSVEVGRNTEAFF.

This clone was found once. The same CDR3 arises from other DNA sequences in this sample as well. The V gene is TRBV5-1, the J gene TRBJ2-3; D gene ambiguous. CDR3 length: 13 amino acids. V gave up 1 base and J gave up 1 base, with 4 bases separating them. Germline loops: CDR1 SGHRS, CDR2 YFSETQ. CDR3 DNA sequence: TGCGCCAGCAGCTTGCAGGGCACAGATACGCAGTATTTT. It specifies CASSLQGTDTQYF.

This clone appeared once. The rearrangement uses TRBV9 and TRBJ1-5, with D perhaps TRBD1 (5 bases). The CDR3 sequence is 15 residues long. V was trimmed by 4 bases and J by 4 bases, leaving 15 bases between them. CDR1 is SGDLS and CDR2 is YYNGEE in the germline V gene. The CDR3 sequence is CASSPDLTVNQPQHF. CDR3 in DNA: TGTGCCAGCAGCCCAGACTTGACAGTTAATCAGCCCCAGCATTTT.

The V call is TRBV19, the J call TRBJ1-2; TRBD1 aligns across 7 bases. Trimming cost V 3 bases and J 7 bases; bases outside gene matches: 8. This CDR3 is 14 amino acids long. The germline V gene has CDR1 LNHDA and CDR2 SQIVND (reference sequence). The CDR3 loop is CASSMRGGAGGYTF. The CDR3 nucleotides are TGTGCCAGTAGTATGCGAGGGGGCGCGGGTGGCTACACCTTC.

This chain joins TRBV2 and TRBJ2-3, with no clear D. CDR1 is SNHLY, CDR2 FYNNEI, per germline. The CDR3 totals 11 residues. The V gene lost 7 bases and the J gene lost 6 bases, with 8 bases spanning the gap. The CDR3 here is CASMKLDTQYF. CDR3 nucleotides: TGTGCCAGCATGAAGCTGGATACGCAGTATTTT.

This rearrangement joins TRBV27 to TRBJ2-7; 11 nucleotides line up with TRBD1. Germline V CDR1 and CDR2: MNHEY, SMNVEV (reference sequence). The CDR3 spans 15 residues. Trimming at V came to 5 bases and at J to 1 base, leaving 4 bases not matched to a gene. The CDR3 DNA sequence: TGTGCCAGCAGTCCCGGGACAGGGGGGTCCTACGAGCAGTACTTC. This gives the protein CASSPGTGGSYEQYF.

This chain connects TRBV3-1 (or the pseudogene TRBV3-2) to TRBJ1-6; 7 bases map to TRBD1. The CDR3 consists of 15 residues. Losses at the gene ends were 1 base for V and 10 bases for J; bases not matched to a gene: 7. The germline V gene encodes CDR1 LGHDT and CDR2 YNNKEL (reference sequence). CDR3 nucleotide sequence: TGTGCCAGCAGCCAAGGACAGGGCGTAGGATCACCCCTCCACTTT. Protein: CASSQGQGVGSPLHF.

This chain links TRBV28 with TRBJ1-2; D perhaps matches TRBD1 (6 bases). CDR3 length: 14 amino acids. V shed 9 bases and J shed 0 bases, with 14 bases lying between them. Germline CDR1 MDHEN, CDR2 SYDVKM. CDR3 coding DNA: TGTGCCAGTTACGGGGGGCCGACTAACTATGGCTACACCTTC. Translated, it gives CASYGGPTNYGYTF.

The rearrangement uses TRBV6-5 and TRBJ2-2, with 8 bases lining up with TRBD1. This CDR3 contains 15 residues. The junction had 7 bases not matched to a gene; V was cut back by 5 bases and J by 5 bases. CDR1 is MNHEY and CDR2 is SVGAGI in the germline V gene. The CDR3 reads CASSRTGSGTGELFF. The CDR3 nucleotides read TGTGCCAGCAGTCGGACAGGGTCAGGGACCGGGGAGCTGTTTTTT.

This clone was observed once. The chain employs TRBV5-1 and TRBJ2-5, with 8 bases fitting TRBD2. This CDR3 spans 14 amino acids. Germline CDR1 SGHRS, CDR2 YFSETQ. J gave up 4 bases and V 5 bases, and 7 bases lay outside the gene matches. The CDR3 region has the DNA TGCGCCAGCAGTCAAGGGACTAGGGGAGAGACCCAGTACTTC. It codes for CASSQGTRGETQYF.

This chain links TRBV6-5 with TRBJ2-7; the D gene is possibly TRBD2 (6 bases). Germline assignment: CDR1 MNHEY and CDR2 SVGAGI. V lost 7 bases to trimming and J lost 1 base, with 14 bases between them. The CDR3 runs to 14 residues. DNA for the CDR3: TGTGCCAGCACCCCGGGGCTAGCGTCCTACGAGCAGTACTTC. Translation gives CASTPGLASYEQYF.

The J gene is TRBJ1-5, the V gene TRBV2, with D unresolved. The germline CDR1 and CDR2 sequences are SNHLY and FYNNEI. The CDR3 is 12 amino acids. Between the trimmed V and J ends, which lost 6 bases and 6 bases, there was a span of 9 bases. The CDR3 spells CASRGAGQPQHF. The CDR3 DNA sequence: TGTGCCAGCAGGGGCGCGGGTCAGCCCCAGCATTTT.

The DNA for the CDR3 is TGTGCCAGTAGTACGATACAGAAGAACTATGGCTACACCTTC. It codes for CASSTIQKNYGYTF. The chain has TRBV19 and TRBJ1-2; no clear D. CDR1 is LNHDA, CDR2 SQIVND, per germline (reference sequence). This CDR3 comprises 14 residues. The ends were cut back, 4 bases at V and 2 bases at J, with 11 bases in the middle.

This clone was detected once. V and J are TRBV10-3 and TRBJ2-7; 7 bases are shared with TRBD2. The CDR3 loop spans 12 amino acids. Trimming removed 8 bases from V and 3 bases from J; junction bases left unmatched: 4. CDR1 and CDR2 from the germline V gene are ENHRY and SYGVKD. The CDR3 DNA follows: TGTGCCATCTCCCGGACTAGCTACGAGCAGTACTTC. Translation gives CAISRTSYEQYF.

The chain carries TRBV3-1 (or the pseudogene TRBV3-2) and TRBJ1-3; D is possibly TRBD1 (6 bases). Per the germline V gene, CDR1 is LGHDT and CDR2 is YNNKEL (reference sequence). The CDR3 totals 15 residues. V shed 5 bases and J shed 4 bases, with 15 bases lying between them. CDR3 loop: CASSLRQGKGNTIYF. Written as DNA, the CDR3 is TGTGCCAGCAGCTTACGGCAGGGGAAAGGAAACACCATATATTTT.

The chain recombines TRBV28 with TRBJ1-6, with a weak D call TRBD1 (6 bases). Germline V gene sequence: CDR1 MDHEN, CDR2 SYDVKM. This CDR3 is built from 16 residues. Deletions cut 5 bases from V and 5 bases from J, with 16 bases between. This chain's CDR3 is CASSPPGYRDNSPLHF. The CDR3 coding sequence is TGTGCCAGCAGTCCCCCTGGTTACAGGGATAATTCACCCCTCCACTTT.

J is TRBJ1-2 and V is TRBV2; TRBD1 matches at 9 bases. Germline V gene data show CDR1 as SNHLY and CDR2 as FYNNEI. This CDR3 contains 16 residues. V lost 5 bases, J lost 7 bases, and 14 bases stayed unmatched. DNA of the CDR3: TGTGCCAGCAGTTGGGACAGGGAGATCCGTGGGCTTGGCTACACCTTC. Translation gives CASSWDREIRGLGYTF.

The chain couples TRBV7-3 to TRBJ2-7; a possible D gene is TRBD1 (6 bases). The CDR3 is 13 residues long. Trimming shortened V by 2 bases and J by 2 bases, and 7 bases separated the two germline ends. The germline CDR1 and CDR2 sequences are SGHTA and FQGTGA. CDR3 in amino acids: CASSLEGAYEQYF. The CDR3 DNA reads TGTGCCAGCAGCTTAGAGGGGGCCTACGAGCAGTACTTC.

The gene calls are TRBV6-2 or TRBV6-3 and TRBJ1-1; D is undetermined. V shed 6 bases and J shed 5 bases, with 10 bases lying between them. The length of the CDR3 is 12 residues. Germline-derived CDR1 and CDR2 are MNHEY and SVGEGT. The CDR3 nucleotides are TGTGCCAGCAGCCATCCCAGGACTGAAGCTTTCTTT. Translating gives CASSHPRTEAFF.

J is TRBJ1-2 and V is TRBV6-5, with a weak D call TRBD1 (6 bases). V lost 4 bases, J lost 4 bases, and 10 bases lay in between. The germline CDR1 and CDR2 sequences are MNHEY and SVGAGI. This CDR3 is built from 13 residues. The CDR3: CASSCTGCYGYTF. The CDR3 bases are TGTGCCAGCAGTTGCACAGGGTGCTATGGCTACACCTTC.

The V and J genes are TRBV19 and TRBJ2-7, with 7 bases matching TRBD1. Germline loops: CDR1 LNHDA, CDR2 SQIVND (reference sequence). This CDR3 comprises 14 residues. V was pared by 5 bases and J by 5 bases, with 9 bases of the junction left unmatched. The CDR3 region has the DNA TGTGCCAGTAGTCCCCAGGGGGAAAGGCACGAGCAGTACTTC. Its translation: CASSPQGERHEQYF.